The rows below give T cell receptor beta chains drawn from one sample of a study of cytomegalovirus exposure and HLA in healthy donors. TCRdb's copy holds only in-frame clones and misses some; the assay was immunoSEQ multiplex PCR. The sample carries under 200,000 clones, about 80% recorded once. Material for sequencing was PBMCs. Receptor source: a woman aged 50 to 60 in good health and CMV-seronegative. Each CDR3 is given with its conserved first and last residue. D genes are given only for firm matches. Rows may omit the clone size; those that give it use once, few, many or a size class.

v_call	j_call	clone_size	d_call	cdr3_aa	cdr3_nt
TRBV10-3	TRBJ2-7	.	TRBD2	CAISDPGGGLPEQYF	TGTGCCATCAGTGACCCCGGGGGGGGGCTGCCCGAGCAGTACTTC
TRBV7-9	TRBJ1-5	.	.	CASSLGSGSNQPQHF	TGTGCCAGCAGCTTAGGGTCGGGTAGCAATCAGCCCCAGCATTTT
TRBV5-1	TRBJ2-1	.	.	CASSRDSLGSYNEQFF	TGCGCCAGCAGCCGGGACTCTCTAGGGTCCTACAATGAGCAGTTCTTC
TRBV19	TRBJ1-2	.	.	CATNGATGPYGYTF	TGTGCCACCAACGGGGCGACAGGACCTTATGGCTACACCTTC
TRBV15	TRBJ2-3	.	.	CATSRRGRGTSTDTQYF	TGTGCCACCAGCAGACGAGGGAGAGGTACATCCACAGATACGCAGTATTTT
TRBV2	TRBJ1-5	.	.	CASRLGTNSNQPQHF	TGTGCCAGCAGATTAGGGACAAATAGCAATCAGCCCCAGCATTTT
TRBV9	TRBJ2-5	.	.	CASSVGTSEETQYF	TGTGCCAGCAGCGTCGGTACCAGCGAAGAGACCCAGTACTTC
TRBV27	TRBJ2-3	.	TRBD2	CASSDGGRTDTQYF	TGTGCCAGCAGCGACGGCGGGAGGACAGATACGCAGTATTTT
TRBV10-1	TRBJ2-7	.	.	CASSETRGSYEQYF	TGCGCCAGCAGTGAGACGAGAGGGTCCTACGAGCAGTACTTC
TRBV6-1	TRBJ1-1	.	.	CASSEQYEAFF	TGTGCCAGCAGCGAACAGTATGAAGCTTTCTTT
TRBV11-3	TRBJ2-3	.	.	CASSVERPDTQYF	TGTGCCAGCAGTGTTGAGCGCCCAGATACGCAGTATTTT
TRBV28	TRBJ2-1	.	.	CASTSPGNEQFF	TGTGCCAGCACTTCCCCGGGGAATGAGCAGTTCTTC
TRBV11-2	TRBJ2-7	.	TRBD2	CASSSPLWLAGTYPYEQYF	TGTGCCAGCAGCTCACCTCTTTGGCTAGCGGGTACCTACCCCTACGAGCAGTACTTC
TRBV5-4	TRBJ2-1	.	.	CASSPDSSYNEQFF	TGTGCCAGCAGCCCGGACTCCTCCTACAATGAGCAGTTCTTC
TRBV25-1	TRBJ2-1	.	TRBD2	CASSDPLAGYYNEQFF	TGTGCCAGCAGTGACCCCCTAGCGGGGTACTACAATGAGCAGTTCTTC
TRBV6-1	TRBJ1-5	few	.	CASKAGFVDQPQHF	TGTGCCTCTAAGGCGGGGTTTGTTGATCAGCCCCAGCATTTT
TRBV19	TRBJ2-1	.	.	CASSMQARGGYNEQFF	TGTGCCAGTAGTATGCAGGCACGGGGTGGGTACAATGAGCAGTTCTTC
TRBV5-1	TRBJ2-1	.	TRBD2	CASSSPSGRSYNEQFF	TGCGCCAGCAGCTCACCTAGCGGTCGGTCCTACAATGAGCAGTTCTTC
TRBV9	TRBJ2-7	.	TRBD2	CASSVAREGLGEQYF	TGTGCCAGCAGCGTAGCTAGGGAGGGTTTGGGTGAGCAGTACTTC
TRBV2	TRBJ2-7	few	TRBD1	CASKTGVIYEQYF	TGTGCCAGCAAGACAGGGGTTATCTACGAGCAGTACTTC
TRBV11-2	TRBJ1-3	.	.	CASSLSLVDSGNTIYF	TGTGCCAGCAGCTTAAGTTTAGTAGACTCTGGAAACACCATATATTTT
TRBV5-1	TRBJ1-3	.	.	CASSLASSGNTIYF	TGCGCCAGCAGCTTGGCCAGCTCTGGAAACACCATATATTTT
TRBV2	TRBJ1-4	.	TRBD1	CASQGQTNEKLFF	TGTGCTAGCCAGGGACAGACTAATGAAAAACTGTTTTTT
TRBV27	TRBJ2-1	.	.	CASSLELTDYNEQFF	TGTGCCAGCAGTTTAGAACTAACGGATTACAATGAGCAGTTCTTC
TRBV15	TRBJ2-1	.	.	CAIKDPKRPYNEQFF	TGTGCCATCAAAGACCCGAAGAGGCCTTACAATGAGCAGTTCTTC
TRBV6-5	TRBJ1-2	.	TRBD1	CASSYTQTGGDGYTF	TGTGCCAGCAGTTACACTCAGACAGGGGGTGATGGCTACACCTTC
TRBV6-5	TRBJ2-7	.	.	CASSYSRGSSYEQYF	TGTGCCAGCAGTTACTCGCGGGGCTCCTCCTACGAGCAGTACTTC
TRBV6-1	TRBJ2-7	.	TRBD1	CASRTEGTGAYEQYF	TGTGCCAGCAGGACCGAGGGGACAGGGGCCTACGAGCAGTACTTC
TRBV9	TRBJ2-3	.	TRBD2	CASSRTSGVFTDTQYF	TGTGCCAGCAGCAGGACTAGCGGGGTATTCACAGATACGCAGTATTTT
TRBV2	TRBJ2-7	.	.	CASSERSFAQYF	TGTGCCAGCAGTGAGCGGAGTTTCGCGCAGTACTTC
TRBV4-3	TRBJ1-6	.	TRBD1	CASSQDLAGQGGSPLHF	TGCGCCAGCAGCCAAGATTTGGCTGGACAGGGTGGTTCACCCCTCCACTTT
TRBV28	TRBJ2-4	.	TRBD1	CASRRQGSNIQYF	TGTGCCAGCAGGCGACAGGGATCAAACATTCAGTACTTC
TRBV10-3	TRBJ1-1	.	.	CAISLQGADTEAFF	TGTGCCATCAGCCTACAGGGAGCGGACACTGAAGCTTTCTTT
TRBV19	TRBJ1-5	.	.	CATAAPRTVSNQPQHF	TGTGCCACTGCAGCCCCCCGGACAGTTAGCAATCAGCCCCAGCATTTT
TRBV4-3	TRBJ2-7	.	TRBD2	CASSQRASGGYEQYF	TGCGCCAGCAGCCAGAGGGCTAGCGGGGGCTACGAGCAGTACTTC
TRBV18	TRBJ2-7	.	.	CASSMEAGTYEQYF	TGTGCCAGCTCAATGGAGGCGGGAACCTACGAGCAGTACTTC
TRBV9	TRBJ1-4	.	.	CASSFGGGRRDEKLFF	TGTGCCAGCAGCTTCGGGGGGGGCAGAAGGGATGAAAAACTGTTTTTT
TRBV19	TRBJ1-4	.	.	CASSIWRAASEKLFF	TGTGCCAGTAGTATTTGGAGGGCGGCGAGTGAAAAACTGTTTTTT
TRBV5-6	TRBJ2-7	once	.	CASGYRGWSYEQYF	TGTGCCAGTGGTTACCGGGGGTGGAGTTACGAGCAGTACTTC
TRBV5-4	TRBJ1-1	few	.	CASSSILRKGEAFF	TGTGCCAGCAGCTCGATCCTCCGGAAGGGGGAAGCTTTCTTT
TRBV7-9	TRBJ1-4	.	TRBD1	CASRNGQGGKLFF	TGTGCCAGCAGGAACGGACAGGGCGGAAAACTGTTTTTT
TRBV2	TRBJ2-4	.	TRBD2	CASSEVGGGKNIQYF	TGTGCCAGCAGTGAAGTTGGGGGAGGGAAAAACATTCAGTACTTC
TRBV7-9	TRBJ1-6	.	.	CASSFEGNSPLHF	TGTGCCAGCAGCTTTGAGGGTAATTCACCCCTCCACTTT
TRBV5-4	TRBJ2-7	.	TRBD1	CASSEQGAAYEQYF	TGTGCCAGCAGTGAACAGGGGGCCGCCTACGAGCAGTACTTC
TRBV6-1	TRBJ2-3	.	TRBD2	CASSEEAGGPDTQYF	TGTGCCAGCAGTGAAGAGGCGGGGGGGCCAGATACGCAGTATTTT
TRBV9	TRBJ1-1	.	.	CASSLIGNTEAFF	TGTGCCAGCAGCCTGATCGGGAACACTGAAGCTTTCTTT
TRBV5-1	TRBJ2-3	.	.	CASSQQGHTDTQYF	TGCGCCAGCAGCCAGCAGGGGCACACAGATACGCAGTATTTT
TRBV7-5	TRBJ1-1	.	.	CARSLVSRGIEAFF	TGTGCCAGAAGCTTAGTCTCTAGGGGAATAGAGGCTTTCTTT
TRBV7-8	TRBJ2-7	.	TRBD1	CASRYQGDRLSYEQYF	TGTGCCAGCAGATACCAGGGGGACAGGCTCTCCTACGAGCAGTACTTC
TRBV28	TRBJ2-5	.	TRBD2	CASSRGLAQETQYF	TGTGCCAGCAGCCGAGGACTAGCCCAAGAGACCCAGTACTTC
TRBV9	TRBJ2-5	.	TRBD2	CASSPGTSGGFQETQYF	TGTGCCAGCAGCCCTGGGACTAGCGGGGGGTTCCAAGAGACCCAGTACTTC
TRBV4-2	TRBJ2-2	.	TRBD1	CASSQAPRDRDTGELFF	TGTGCCAGCAGCCAAGCGCCCCGGGACAGGGACACCGGGGAGCTGTTTTTT
TRBV7-8	TRBJ2-6	.	TRBD1	CASSLDSGTGAPGANVLTF	TGTGCCAGCAGCTTAGATTCCGGGACAGGGGCACCTGGGGCCAACGTCCTGACTTTC
TRBV2	TRBJ1-2	.	TRBD1	CASSEAGTGNYGYTF	TGTGCCAGCAGTGAAGCCGGGACAGGGAACTATGGCTACACCTTC
TRBV5-4	TRBJ1-1	few	TRBD1	CASSWETGAEAFF	TGTGCCAGCAGCTGGGAAACAGGGGCTGAAGCTTTCTTT
TRBV25-1	TRBJ1-4	.	.	CASSRGHPTNEKLFF	TGTGCCAGCAGTAGGGGACACCCCACTAATGAAAAACTGTTTTTT
TRBV28	TRBJ2-7	.	.	CASSPGNRDPTYEQYF	TGTGCCAGCAGTCCGGGGAACAGGGATCCTACCTACGAGCAGTACTTC
TRBV6-5	TRBJ2-7	.	TRBD2	CASSFGLALYEQYF	TGTGCCAGCAGTTTTGGACTAGCCCTCTACGAGCAGTACTTC
TRBV7-2	TRBJ2-1	.	.	CASSPTSFYNEQFF	TGTGCCAGCAGCCCGACTAGTTTCTACAATGAGCAGTTCTTC